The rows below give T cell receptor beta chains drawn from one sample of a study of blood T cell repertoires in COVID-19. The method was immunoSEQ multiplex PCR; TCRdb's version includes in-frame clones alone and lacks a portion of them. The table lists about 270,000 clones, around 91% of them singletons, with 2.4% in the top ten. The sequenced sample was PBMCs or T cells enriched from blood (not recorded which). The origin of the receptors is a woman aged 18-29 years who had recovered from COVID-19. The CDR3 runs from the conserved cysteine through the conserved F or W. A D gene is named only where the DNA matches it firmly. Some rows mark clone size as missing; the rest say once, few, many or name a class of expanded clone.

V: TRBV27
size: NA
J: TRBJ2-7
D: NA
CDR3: CASSLGGPSYEQYF
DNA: TGTGCCAGCAGTTTGGGGGGACCTTCCTACGAGCAGTACTTC

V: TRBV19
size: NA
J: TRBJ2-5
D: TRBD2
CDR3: CASSIARGLAGGRETQYF
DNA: TGTGCCAGTAGTATAGCTCGAGGACTAGCGGGGGGACGAGAGACCCAGTACTTC

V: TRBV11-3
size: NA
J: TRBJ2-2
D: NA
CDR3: CASSLSGNTGELFF
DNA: TGTGCCAGCAGCTTATCCGGGAACACCGGGGAGCTGTTTTTT

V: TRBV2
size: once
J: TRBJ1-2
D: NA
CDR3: CASSRGSGYTF
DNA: TGTGCCAGCAGCAGAGGGTCCGGCTACACCTTC

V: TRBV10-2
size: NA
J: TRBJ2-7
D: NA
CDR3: CASRLTDSYEQYF
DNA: TGCGCCAGCAGGCTGACAGACTCCTACGAGCAGTACTTC

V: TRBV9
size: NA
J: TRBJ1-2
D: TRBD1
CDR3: CASSVGQGGPGYGYTF
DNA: TGTGCCAGCAGCGTAGGACAGGGAGGTCCCGGCTATGGCTACACCTTC

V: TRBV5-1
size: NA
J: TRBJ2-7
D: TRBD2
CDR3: CASSLDVGGTPYEQYF
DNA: TGCGCCAGCAGCTTGGACGTCGGGGGGACCCCCTACGAGCAGTACTTC

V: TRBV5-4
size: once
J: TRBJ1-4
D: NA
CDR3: CASSFSPGVGEKLFF
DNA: TGTGCCAGCAGCTTTTCTCCGGGGGTGGGGGAAAAACTGTTTTTT

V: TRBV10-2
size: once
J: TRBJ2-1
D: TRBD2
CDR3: CASSGASGGLPHEQFF
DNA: TGCGCCAGCAGTGGGGCTAGCGGGGGACTTCCCCATGAGCAGTTCTTC

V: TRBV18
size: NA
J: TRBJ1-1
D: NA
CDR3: CASSKGGGEVEAFF
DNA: TGTGCCAGCTCAAAGGGCGGGGGCGAGGTTGAAGCTTTCTTT

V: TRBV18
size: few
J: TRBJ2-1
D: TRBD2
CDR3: CASSPSGTSSYNEQFF
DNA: TGTGCCAGCTCACCGTCCGGGACTAGCTCCTACAATGAGCAGTTCTTC

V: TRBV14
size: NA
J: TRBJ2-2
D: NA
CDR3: CASSQVTEDSNTGELFF
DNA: TGTGCCAGCAGCCAAGTTACTGAGGACAGCAACACCGGGGAGCTGTTTTTT

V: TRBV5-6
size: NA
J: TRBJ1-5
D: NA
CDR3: CASSWGGHELNQPQHF
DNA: TGTGCCAGCAGCTGGGGGGGACACGAACTCAATCAGCCCCAGCATTTT

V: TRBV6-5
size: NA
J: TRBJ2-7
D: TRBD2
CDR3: CASSWGGSVYEQYF
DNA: TGTGCCAGCAGTTGGGGGGGAAGTGTGTACGAGCAGTACTTC

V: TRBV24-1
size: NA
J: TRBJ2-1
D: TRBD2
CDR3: CATSGLASGGPVQDEQFF
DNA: TGTGCCACCAGTGGTCTGGCTAGCGGGGGTCCTGTTCAAGATGAGCAGTTCTTC

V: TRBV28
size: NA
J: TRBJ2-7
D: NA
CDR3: CASNRLLLEGQPLSGQYF
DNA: TGTGCCAGCAACCGCCTTCTTCTCGAAGGACAGCCACTCTCGGGGCAGTACTTC

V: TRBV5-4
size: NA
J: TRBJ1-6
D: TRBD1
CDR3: CASSRQGNSPLHF
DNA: TGTGCCAGCAGCAGACAGGGAAATTCACCCCTCCACTTT

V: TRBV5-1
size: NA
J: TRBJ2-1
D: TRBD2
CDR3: CASGGNEQFF
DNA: TGCGCCTCGGGGGGGAATGAGCAGTTCTTC

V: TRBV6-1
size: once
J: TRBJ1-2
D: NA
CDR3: CASSERAGSYTF
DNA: TGTGCCAGCAGTGAACGGGCGGGGAGCTACACCTTC